This note documents a single TCR beta chain sequence. The source of the sample is a study of technical replicates of blood from several donors. The trim removed 4 bases at V and 0 bases at J, leaving 9 bases unmatched. Per germline, CDR1 SGHNT and CDR2 YYREEE (reference sequence). There are 16 residues in the CDR3. TCRdb's copy holds only in-frame clones and misses some; the assay was immunoSEQ multiplex PCR. The sample shows about 76,000 clones, approximately 86% of them seen only once. V is TRBV5-4 and J is TRBJ1-1; 7 bases align to TRBD1. The clonotype comes from a human donor in good health. Some clones in this sample may be carry-over from other donors' samples. Material: PBMCs. The CDR3 here is CASSPLRQGMNTEAFF. The CDR3 nucleotides read TGTGCCAGCAGCCCCCTGCGACAGGGAATGAACACTGAAGCTTTCTTT.